The 20 T cell receptor beta chains below were found in one sample sequenced in a study of T cells in Graves' hyperthyroidism and ophthalmopathy. Authors of the study amplified TCR beta CDR3 regions from RNA transcripts. RT-PCR in the first round (using the HTBI primer set) targeted the TCR CDR3. TCRdb re-derived calls from the multiplex PCR reads in MiXCR, one entry per CDR3 protein. Of a few hundred thousand distinct CDR3 sequences listed, over 20% were seen once; the top ten hold around half. Sequencing was carried out using blood. Source of these receptors: a woman aged 45-65 years with Graves' hyperthyroidism.

The rearrangement joins TRBV11-2 to TRBJ2-7; 7 nucleotides match TRBD2. This CDR3 region has 15 residues. V was pared by 3 bases and J by 1 base, with 6 bases of the junction left unmatched. From germline, CDR1 is SGHAT and CDR2 FQNNGV. In nucleotides, the CDR3 is TGTGCCAGCAGCTTTGGGGGAGGGCCATCCTACGAGCAGTACTTC. Amino acid sequence: CASSFGGGPSYEQYF.

This clonotype was detected ten times or more. The chain combines TRBV18 with TRBJ1-1; TRBD1 agrees at 8 bases. From germline, CDR1 is KGHSH and CDR2 LQKENI. The length of the CDR3 is 13 residues. V was clipped by 2 bases and J by 7 bases; unmatched bases: 3. The CDR3 is CASSPGTGLEAFF. CDR3 nucleotide sequence: TGTGCCAGCTCACCAGGGACAGGCCTTGAAGCTTTCTTT.

This clonotype occurred a few times. Here the CDR3 DNA reads TGTGCCACCAGCCCGGGACTAGCGGGTCAGACCCAGTACTTC. Translation gives CATSPGLAGQTQYF. This chain joins TRBV15 and TRBJ2-5; 12 bases line up with TRBD2. Trimming at V came to 5 bases and at J to 6 bases, leaving 4 bases not matched to a gene. The length of the CDR3 is 14 residues. CDR1 is LNHNV, CDR2 YYDKDF, per germline (reference sequence).

The V gene is TRBV18, the J gene TRBJ1-1; 7 bases line up with TRBD1. The J segment lost 5 bases and the V segment lost 4 bases, leaving 13 bases of the junction unmatched. Germline V gene data show CDR1 as KGHSH and CDR2 as LQKENI. CDR3 length: 16 amino acids. The CDR3 region has the DNA TGTGCCAGCTCACTTAATTTACAGGGGAGAGGGACTGAAGCTTTCTTT. Amino acid sequence: CASSLNLQGRGTEAFF.

In this sample, this clonotype turned up once. The rearrangement joins TRBV4-1 to TRBJ2-1; unclear D gene. Germline CDR1 is MGHRA and CDR2 is YSYEKL. The length of the CDR3 is 16 residues. V was cut by 4 bases and J by 0 bases, with 13 bases left in between. The CDR3 nucleotides are TGCGCCAGCAGCCGGTTCTCTGCTAGCTCCTACAATGAGCAGTTCTTC. As protein: CASSRFSASSYNEQFF.

In its sample, this clonotype was seen a few times. The V call is TRBV20-1, the J call TRBJ1-5; D possibly corresponds to TRBD1 (6 bases). The CDR3 runs 15 residues. Trimming stripped 0 bases from V and 6 bases from J, with 15 bases between. Per germline, CDR1 DFQATT and CDR2 SNEGSKA (reference sequence). The CDR3 DNA reads as TGCAGTGCTAGAGATCGTTCAGGGGTTGGTCAGCCCCAGCATTTT. Its translation is CSARDRSGVGQPQHF.

This chain uses TRBV12-3 or TRBV12-4 with TRBJ1-5; no reliable D call. This CDR3 comprises 14 residues. Trimming stripped 1 base from V and 3 bases from J, with 7 bases between. CDR3 DNA sequence: TGTGCCAGCAGTTTAGGATCAGCCAATCAGCCCCAGCATTTT. The encoded protein is CASSLGSANQPQHF.

The rearrangement uses TRBV12-3 or TRBV12-4 and TRBJ2-7; D is perhaps TRBD1 (5 bases). This CDR3 is built from 15 residues. The V end was cut by 6 bases, the J end by 6 bases, with 21 bases between. The CDR3 DNA reads TGTGCCAGCAGCCACCGTCGGGCAGGGTCCCCCGAGCAGTACTTC. Its translation: CASSHRRAGSPEQYF.

This clonotype was observed at least ten times. The V call is TRBV6-1, the J call TRBJ1-1, with D perhaps matching TRBD1 (6 bases). Germline V gives CDR1 MNHNS, CDR2 SASEGT. The CDR3 is made up of 14 amino acids. Trimming removed 5 bases at V and 1 base at J, with 11 bases between. The CDR3 sequence is CASSKQGGNTEAFF. The DNA of the CDR3 is TGTGCCAGCAGTAAACAGGGTGGGAACACTGAAGCTTTCTTT.

This clonotype was counted at least ten times. This chain links TRBV7-8 with TRBJ1-1; TRBD1 matches 9 bases. The CDR3 has 14 residues. V lost 6 bases, J lost 5 bases, and 7 bases stayed unmatched. The germline CDR1 and CDR2 sequences are SGHVS and FQNEAQ. CDR3 DNA sequence: TGTGCCAGCAGGACCGGACAGGGGAGTACTGAAGCTTTCTTT. Translating gives CASRTGQGSTEAFF.

To note about this clonotype: A much larger clone lies a single base off, so this may be a read error. The V call is TRBV20-1, the J call TRBJ1-2; D call uncertain. The V gene lost 7 bases and the J gene lost 8 bases, with 20 bases spanning the gap. The CDR3 has 13 amino acids. Germline V lookup: CDR1 DFQATT, CDR2 SNEGSKA (reference sequence). As DNA, the CDR3 is TGCAGTGTTCCTCTATTATACAAGGAAGGCTACACCTTC. Translated, it gives CSVPLLYKEGYTF.

The chain is built from TRBV5-5 and TRBJ1-6; D gene ambiguous. V was shortened by 1 base and J by 7 bases, with 15 bases between the two germline ends. Germline assignment: CDR1 SGHKS and CDR2 YYEKEE (reference sequence). This CDR3 is built from 16 residues. The CDR3 loop is CASSLRQPVGNSPLHF. The CDR3, as DNA: TGTGCCAGCAGCTTGAGGCAGCCCGTAGGGAATTCACCCCTCCACTTT.

The V gene is TRBV18, the J gene TRBJ1-5, with 12 bases aligning to TRBD1. The germline V gene has CDR1 KGHSH and CDR2 LQKENI. CDR3 length: 18 residues. After removal of 2 bases from V and 2 bases from J, the junction contained 7 bases not matched to a gene. DNA of the CDR3: TGTGCCAGCTCACCAAAGGGACAGGGGGCGAGCGGCAATCAGCCCCAGCATTTT. Encoded protein: CASSPKGQGASGNQPQHF. The variable domain in full, with the rest retrieved from reference TRBV18 and TRBJ1-5, is NAGVMQNPRHLVRRRGQEARLRCSPMKGHSHVYWYRQLPEEGLKFMVYLQKENIIDESGMPKERFSAEFPKEGPSILRIQQVVRGDSAAYFCASSPKGQGASGNQPQHFGDGTRLSIL.

This clonotype was observed at least ten times. The rearrangement uses TRBV28 and TRBJ1-4; no reliable D call. The CDR3 has 11 amino acids. V was cut by 6 bases and J by 12 bases, with 11 bases left in between. Germline V lookup: CDR1 MDHEN, CDR2 SYDVKM. CDR3 amino acids: CASRQFEELFF. Written as DNA, the CDR3 is TGTGCCAGCAGACAGTTTGAGGAACTGTTTTTT.

This clonotype occurred many times. The chain is built from TRBV18 and TRBJ1-1, with TRBD1 matching 9 bases. The CDR3 is 16 residues long. The V gene end was trimmed by 3 bases and the J gene end by 5 bases; junction bases not matched to a gene: 10. CDR1 is KGHSH, CDR2 LQKENI, per germline. The CDR3 bases are TGTGCCAGCTCACCCGGGACAGGGAACCCGAAGACTGAAGCTTTCTTT. Encoded protein: CASSPGTGNPKTEAFF.

This chain links TRBV7-3 with TRBJ1-1; D is undetermined. V lost 7 bases to trimming and J lost 1 base, with 13 bases between them. This CDR3 region has 14 residues. The germline V gene has CDR1 SGHTA and CDR2 FQGTGA. CDR3: CASTLGWGNTEAFF. For the CDR3, the DNA is TGTGCCAGCACCCTAGGGTGGGGGAACACTGAAGCTTTCTTT.

The CDR3 DNA sequence: TGCAGCGTTGAAGGAGGGGACGGAAATCAGCCCCAGCATTTT. The encoded protein is CSVEGGDGNQPQHF. The chain joins TRBV29-1 to TRBJ1-5, with D possibly TRBD1 on 5 matching bases. Trimming removed 1 base from V and 4 bases from J, with 11 bases in between. CDR3 length equals 14 residues. Looked up from germline, CDR1 is SQVTM and CDR2 is ANQGSEA.

V and J are TRBV6-5 and TRBJ1-2; D is undetermined. CDR1 MNHEY and CDR2 SVGAGI come from the germline V gene. This CDR3 is built from 13 residues. V lost 2 bases, J lost 4 bases, and 8 bases lay in between. CDR3 region: CASSYGRGYGYTF. DNA of the CDR3: TGTGCCAGCAGTTACGGTAGAGGCTATGGCTACACCTTC.

This clonotype came up many times. The chain uses TRBV28 and TRBJ2-1; perhaps TRBD2 as D (6 bases). Trimming shortened V by 3 bases and J by 2 bases, and 8 bases separated the two germline ends. The CDR3 spans 14 residues. Germline V gene data show CDR1 as MDHEN and CDR2 as SYDVKM. CDR3 nucleotide sequence: TGTGCCAGCAGTTTCGGGGGACCCTACAATGAGCAGTTCTTC. As protein: CASSFGGPYNEQFF.

The chain has TRBV14 and TRBJ2-3; 8 bases match TRBD2. CDR1 is SGHDN, CDR2 FVKESK, per germline. The CDR3 consists of 16 residues. Trimming took 6 bases from V and 2 from J; bases not matched to a gene: 10. The CDR3 DNA reads TGTGCCAGCAGACTCCGGGAGGGCGGATTCACAGATACGCAGTATTTT. Translating gives CASRLREGGFTDTQYF.